These 19 T cell receptor beta chains share one sample of origin, sequenced in a study of blood T cell repertoires in COVID-19. Assay: immunoSEQ multiplex PCR; the TCRdb copy retains only in-frame clones and omits some. The sample records about 190,000 clones, around 89% being singletons. Sequencing input: peripheral blood. All receptors derive from a man in his fifties or sixties with acute or convalescent COVID-19.

This rearrangement joins TRBV19 to TRBJ2-7; the match to TRBD2 covers 9 bases. CDR1 LNHDA and CDR2 SQIVND come from the germline V gene (reference sequence). The V segment lost 3 bases and the J segment 4 bases; nucleotides outside the gene matches: 7. The CDR3 has 15 amino acids. The CDR3: CASSIIGSGSYEQYF. CDR3 nucleotide sequence: TGTGCCAGTAGTATCATCGGTAGCGGGAGTTACGAGCAGTACTTC.

V gene TRBV10-3 combines with J gene TRBJ1-4, with D perhaps matching TRBD1 (6 bases). V was cut by 0 bases and J by 8 bases, with 13 bases left in between. Germline CDR1 reads ENHRY; CDR2 reads SYGVKD. The CDR3 extends over 15 amino acids. The CDR3 sequence is CAISESGGGGEKLFF. For the CDR3, the DNA is TGTGCCATCAGTGAGTCGGGAGGGGGTGGCGAAAAACTGTTTTTT.

Concerning this clone: Other DNA sequences within the sample encode an identical CDR3. The chain links TRBV19 to TRBJ1-5, with 7 bases that match TRBD1. J gave up 2 bases and V 1 base, and 2 bases lay outside the gene matches. CDR1 is LNHDA and CDR2 is SQIVND in the germline V gene (reference sequence). This CDR3 contains 15 residues. For the CDR3, the DNA is TGTGCCAGTAGTATAGGAGGGGGCGGCAATCAGCCCCAGCATTTT. The encoded protein is CASSIGGGGNQPQHF. Filled out from reference TRBV19 and TRBJ1-5, the complete variable domain reads DGGITQSPKYLFRKEGQNVTLSCEQNLNHDAMYWYRQDPGQGLRLIYYSQIVNDFQKGDIAEGYSVSREKKESFPLTVTSAQKNPTAFYLCASSIGGGGNQPQHFGDGTRLSIL.

On this clone itself: Sequence at one end of the junction differs from germline and may be a read error. This specimen includes other DNA sequences encoding the same CDR3. The chain carries TRBV7-2 and TRBJ2-7; 9 bases agree with TRBD1. Germline values: CDR1 SGHTA, CDR2 FQGNSA. The CDR3 loop spans 18 amino acids. The CDR3 region is CASSPRGGQGLNPYEQYF. CDR3 DNA sequence: TGTGCCAGCAGCCCCCGAGGGGGACAGGGCCTTAACCCCTACGAGCAGTACTTT. Together with reference TRBV7-2 and TRBJ2-7, the CDR3 gives the full variable domain: GAGVSQSPSNKVTEKGKDVELRCDPISGHTALYWYRQSLGQGLEFLIYFQGNSAPDKSGLPSDRFSAERTGGSVSTLTIQRTQQEDSAVYLCASSPRGGQGLNPYEQYFGPGTRLTVT.

The V gene is TRBV7-2, the J gene TRBJ1-1, with a possible D match to TRBD1 (6 bases). This CDR3 has 14 amino acids. Per germline, CDR1 SGHTA and CDR2 FQGNSA. Trimming removed 6 bases from V and 2 bases from J, with 13 bases in between. Written as DNA, the CDR3 is TGTGCCAGCAGATGGACAGCTTCAAACACTGAAGCTTTCTTT. As protein: CASRWTASNTEAFF.

The genes are TRBV19 and TRBJ1-5; 10 bases are shared with TRBD1. From germline, CDR1 is LNHDA and CDR2 SQIVND (reference sequence). Losses at the gene ends were 5 bases for V and 2 bases for J; bases not matched to a gene: 3. The CDR3 covers 15 residues. The CDR3 coding sequence is TGTGCCAGTAGTCCAGGGACAGGGGGCAATCAGCCCCAGCATTTT. Encoded protein: CASSPGTGGNQPQHF.

This clone was observed a single time. The chain recombines TRBV15 with TRBJ1-3; D might be TRBD1 (6 bases). The V and J ends lost 6 bases and 2 bases respectively, with 11 bases between them. CDR3 length: 14 amino acids. The germline CDR1 and CDR2 sequences are LNHNV and YYDKDF (reference sequence). As DNA, the CDR3 is TGTGCCACCAGTTGGGGGGGCACTGGAAACACCATATATTTT. Translated: CATSWGGTGNTIYF.

This rearrangement joins TRBV29-1 to TRBJ2-3, with D possibly TRBD2 on 5 matching bases. V was cut by 6 bases and J by 4 bases, with 14 bases left in between. The germline CDR1 and CDR2 sequences are SQVTM and ANQGSEA. The CDR3 is 13 residues long. CDR3 residues: CSVSASIADTQYF. For the CDR3, the DNA is TGCAGCGTGTCGGCTAGCATAGCAGATACGCAGTATTTT.

This clone was counted a single time. This chain uses TRBV4-3 with TRBJ1-2, with 9 bases identical to TRBD1. The V gene's germline CDR1 is LGHNA and CDR2 YSLEER. With 0 bases clipped from V and 1 base from J, the junction kept 12 bases outside the gene matches. The CDR3 runs to 19 residues. The CDR3 region has the DNA TGCGCCAGCAGCCAAGAACATTGGACAGGGGCCGCAAATAACTATGGCTACACCTTC. It encodes CASSQEHWTGAANNYGYTF.

The gene calls are TRBV7-6 and TRBJ1-1; 10 nucleotides match TRBD1. V shed 5 bases and J 7 bases; nucleotides not matched to a gene: 10. CDR3 length: 15 residues. Germline loops: CDR1 SGHVS, CDR2 FNYEAQ. Here the CDR3 reads CASSQGQGSQYEAFF. The CDR3 DNA follows: TGTGCCAGCAGCCAGGGACAGGGGTCTCAATATGAAGCTTTCTTT.

Comment on this clone: This specimen includes other DNA sequences encoding the same CDR3. The V call is TRBV7-2, the J call TRBJ1-3; D is perhaps TRBD1 (6 bases). Germline V gene sequence: CDR1 SGHTA, CDR2 FQGNSA. The V and J ends lost 6 bases and 1 base respectively, with 13 bases between them. The CDR3 totals 15 residues. The CDR3 region is CASRAGGSSGNTIYF. The CDR3 DNA is TGTGCCAGCAGGGCGGGGGGCTCGTCTGGAAACACCATATATTTT.

This chain links TRBV6-6 with TRBJ1-1; possibly TRBD1 for D (5 bases). V lost 4 bases to trimming and J lost 1 base, with 16 bases between them. The CDR3 covers 16 residues. Germline CDR1 reads MNHNY; CDR2 reads SVGAGI (reference sequence). In DNA form, the CDR3 reads TGTGCCAGCAGTTTATCCCAGGGCGGGAGGAACACTGAAGCTTTCTTT. It is translated as CASSLSQGGRNTEAFF.

This chain uses TRBV4-3 with TRBJ1-1; the D gene is possibly TRBD1 (6 bases). This CDR3 comprises 15 residues. V was cut by 0 bases and J by 1 base, with 9 bases left in between. Germline V CDR1 and CDR2: LGHNA, YSLEER. The CDR3 DNA reads TGCGCCAGCAGCCAAGACAGGACAGCGAACACTGAAGCTTTCTTT. Its protein is CASSQDRTANTEAFF.

The chain carries TRBV21-1 and TRBJ1-3. TRBV21-1 is reported as a pseudogene. The CDR3 extends over 18 amino acids. CDR3 residues: CASRRQWVPGVNIHTIYF. In DNA, the CDR3 is TGTGCCAGCAGGAGACAATGGGTTCCGGGAGTCAATATCCACACCATATATTTT.

V usage is TRBV6-5 and J usage is TRBJ2-3, with D perhaps matching TRBD1 (6 bases). CDR1 is MNHEY, CDR2 SVGAGI, per germline. This CDR3 comprises 13 residues. Trimming took 8 bases from V and 2 from J, leaving 11 bases between them. The CDR3 spells CASWDTYTDTQYF. CDR3 nucleotides: TGTGCCAGCTGGGACACCTACACAGATACGCAGTATTTT.

The J gene is TRBJ2-2, the V gene TRBV15; no reliable D call. This CDR3 spans 16 amino acids. V dropped 5 bases and J dropped 3 bases, with 16 bases sitting between them. Per germline, CDR1 LNHNV and CDR2 YYDKDF (reference sequence). CDR3 in DNA: TGTGCCACCAGCCCCCGGCTAGGCAGACACACCGGGGAGCTGTTTTTT. Translation: CATSPRLGRHTGELFF.

V usage is TRBV6-6 and J usage is TRBJ2-1; TRBD2 agrees at 7 bases. CDR1 and CDR2 (germline): MNHNY, SVGAGI (reference sequence). Trimming removed 8 bases from V and 2 bases from J; junction bases left unmatched: 6. This CDR3 comprises 14 residues. CDR3 sequence (DNA): TGTGCCAGCCGGGGGGTAGCGGCCTACAATGAGCAGTTCTTC. Amino acid sequence: CASRGVAAYNEQFF.

The V gene is TRBV5-1, the J gene TRBJ2-5; the D gene is possibly TRBD2 (5 bases). This CDR3 has 13 residues. Germline loops: CDR1 SGHRS, CDR2 YFSETQ. V lost 3 bases to trimming and J lost 2 bases, with 8 bases between them. CDR3 nucleotide sequence: TGCGCCAGCAGCTCGGGATATCAAGAGACCCAGTACTTC. The encoded protein is CASSSGYQETQYF.

The V gene is TRBV18, the J gene TRBJ2-2, with 8 bases matching TRBD2. There are 14 residues in the CDR3. Looked up from germline, CDR1 is KGHSH and CDR2 is LQKENI. V shed 2 bases, J shed 13 bases, and the junction held 9 bases outside the gene matches. CDR3 sequence: CASSPDLAGLGLFF. CDR3 DNA: TGTGCCAGCTCACCAGACCTAGCGGGCCTGGGGCTGTTTTTT.